The 31 T cell receptor beta chains in this list originate from one sample, sequenced in a study of response to subunit inactivated influenza vaccine. TCRdb recomputed calls from the RT-PCR reads with MiXCR, one row per CDR3 protein. The sample consists of some 850,000 distinct CDR3 sequences, about a fifth of them appearing once. This sample comprised PBMCs from blood, obtained about 5 days after vaccination. The origin of the receptors is a man between 45 and 60 years old who received an inactivated influenza vaccine.

This clonotype came up a few times. The chain has TRBV20-1 and TRBJ2-7; D is perhaps TRBD2 (7 bases). The CDR3 sequence is 13 residues long. V was shortened by 6 bases and J by 5 bases, with 17 bases between the two germline ends. Germline CDR1 DFQATT, CDR2 SNEGSKA (reference sequence). The chain's CDR3 is CSAPRGAEDEQYF. Written as DNA, the CDR3 is TGCAGTGCCCCCCGGGGGGCCGAGGACGAGCAGTACTTC.

V and J are TRBV29-1 and TRBJ1-2; D is undetermined. Germline CDR1 SQVTM, CDR2 ANQGSEA. The V gene lost 8 bases and the J gene lost 4 bases, with 20 bases spanning the gap. The CDR3 sequence is 14 residues long. CDR3 sequence (DNA): TGCAGCCTTCCGCAAGAGCCCTCTAGCTATGGCTACACCTTC. The encoded protein is CSLPQEPSSYGYTF.

J is TRBJ1-2 and V is TRBV4-1; D is perhaps TRBD1 (6 bases). The CDR3 is 15 residues long. CDR1 is MGHRA and CDR2 is YSYEKL in the germline V gene. Between the trimmed V and J ends, which lost 4 bases and 1 base, there was a span of 13 bases. The chain's CDR3 is CASSPGQQDNYGYTF. CDR3 sequence (DNA): TGCGCCAGCAGCCCAGGACAGCAAGATAACTATGGCTACACCTTC.

This chain joins TRBV9 and TRBJ2-1; 11 bases fit TRBD1. The CDR3 is made up of 14 amino acids. V shed 0 bases, J shed 7 bases, and the junction held 0 bases outside the gene matches. Per the germline V gene, CDR1 is SGDLS and CDR2 is YYNGEE. The CDR3: CASSVGDRGNEQFF. As DNA, the CDR3 is TGTGCCAGCAGCGTAGGGGACAGGGGGAATGAGCAGTTCTTC. Full variable domain (outside the CDR3, taken from reference TRBV9 and TRBJ2-1): DSGVTQTPKHLITATGQRVTLRCSPRSGDLSVYWYQQSLDQGLQFLIQYYNGEERAKGNILERFSAQQFPDLHSELNLSSLELGDSALYFCASSVGDRGNEQFFGPGTRLTVL.

In this sample, this clonotype turned up a few times. The chain carries TRBV7-2 and TRBJ2-5; the D gene is possibly TRBD2 (7 bases). Germline V CDR1 and CDR2: SGHTA, FQGNSA. The CDR3 has 16 amino acids. Trimming took 0 bases from V and 3 from J, leaving 14 bases between them. CDR3 coding DNA: TGTGCCAGCAGCTTAGCCGGGGGGCAAACTAAAGAGACCCAGTACTTC. As protein: CASSLAGGQTKETQYF.

V gene TRBV20-1 combines with J gene TRBJ2-5; TRBD1 matches 7 bases. Germline CDR1 is DFQATT and CDR2 is SNEGSKA (reference sequence). This CDR3 is 14 amino acids long. J gave up 5 bases and V 6 bases, and 12 bases lay outside the gene matches. The CDR3 DNA sequence: TGCAGTGCCGCCCGGTCAGGGGGTTGGGAGACCCAGTACTTC. Translated, it gives CSAARSGGWETQYF.

This clonotype was detected many times. The chain carries TRBV7-6 and TRBJ2-1; no clear D gene. The CDR3 length is 14 residues. Germline V gives CDR1 SGHVS, CDR2 FNYEAQ. Trimming shortened V by 4 bases and J by 4 bases, and 11 bases separated the two germline ends. CDR3 bases: TGTGCCAGCAGCTCGGTCCCAGAGTACAATGAGCAGTTCTTC. Translation: CASSSVPEYNEQFF. The full variable domain, in which reference TRBV7-6 and TRBJ2-1 provide the parts outside the CDR3, is GAGVSQSPRYKVTKRGQDVALRCDPISGHVSLYWYRQALGQGPEFLTYFNYEAQQDKSGLPNDRFSAERPEGSISTLTIQRTEQRDSAMYRCASSSVPEYNEQFFGPGTRLTVL.

The V and J genes are TRBV20-1 and TRBJ1-1, with 8 bases identical to TRBD1. CDR3 length: 15 amino acids. J was trimmed by 0 bases and V by 6 bases; bases with no gene match: 9. The germline CDR1 and CDR2 sequences are DFQATT and SNEGSKA (reference sequence). CDR3 nucleotides: TGCAGTGCAGAAGCGGGACAGGTTATGAACACTGAAGCTTTCTTT. It yields the protein CSAEAGQVMNTEAFF.

The chain combines TRBV6-2 or TRBV6-3 with TRBJ2-3; TRBD2 matches at 7 bases. The ends lost 7 bases at V and 10 bases at J; junction bases unmatched: 11. From germline, CDR1 is MNHEY and CDR2 SVGEGT. The CDR3 is made up of 13 amino acids. This CDR3 reads CASTAGRGSAQYF. In DNA, the CDR3 is TGTGCCAGCACAGCGGGGAGGGGTTCCGCGCAGTATTTT.

The rearrangement joins TRBV11-2 to TRBJ2-3; D gene ambiguous. The V gene's germline CDR1 is SGHAT and CDR2 FQNNGV. V shed 5 bases and J shed 5 bases, with 11 bases lying between them. The CDR3 covers 13 residues. Written as DNA, the CDR3 is TGTGCCAGCAGCCGCCCGGACGGAGATACGCAGTATTTT. Translated, it gives CASSRPDGDTQYF.

CDR3 loop: CASSLAGTGRVGQPQHF. The CDR3 DNA is TGTGCCAGCAGCTTAGCCGGGACAGGGAGGGTGGGCCAGCCCCAGCATTTT. This rearrangement joins TRBV7-2 to TRBJ1-5, with 9 bases lining up with TRBD1. Germline V CDR1 and CDR2: SGHTA, FQGNSA. The V segment lost 0 bases and the J segment 7 bases; nucleotides outside the gene matches: 10. The CDR3 totals 17 residues. The full variable domain, with the rest looked up from reference TRBV7-2 and TRBJ1-5, is GAGVSQSPSNKVTEKGKDVELRCDPISGHTALYWYRQSLGQGLEFLIYFQGNSAPDKSGLPSDRFSAERTGGSVSTLTIQRTQQEDSAVYLCASSLAGTGRVGQPQHFGDGTRLSIL.

The rearrangement joins TRBV30 to TRBJ2-1; tentatively, D is TRBD1 (6 bases). The CDR3 consists of 13 residues. CDR1 and CDR2 from the germline V gene are GTSNPN and SVGIG (reference sequence). Trimming cost V 7 bases and J 8 bases, with 18 bases left between them. CDR3 sequence (DNA): TGTGCCTCCTACAGGGATGGCGAGGATGAGCAGTTCTTC. Amino acids: CASYRDGEDEQFF.

The J gene is TRBJ2-2, the V gene TRBV7-2; 10 bases match TRBD2. The trim removed 3 bases at V and 7 bases at J, leaving 5 bases unmatched. There are 15 residues in the CDR3. Germline V gives CDR1 SGHTA, CDR2 FQGNSA. This CDR3 is CASSLISGGSGELFF. The DNA for the CDR3 is TGTGCCAGCAGCTTGATTAGCGGGGGGAGCGGGGAGCTGTTTTTT.

This clonotype has only a few counts. The V call is TRBV6-2 or TRBV6-3, the J call TRBJ2-5; D call uncertain. Germline assignment: CDR1 MNHEY and CDR2 SVGEGT. Trimming cost V 2 bases and J 11 bases, with 15 bases left between them. The CDR3 runs to 13 residues. CDR3 sequence (DNA): TGTGCCAGCAGTTACCCATCCCGGGCCAGGCAGTACTTC. It is translated as CASSYPSRARQYF.

This clonotype has only a few counts. The chain has TRBV20-1 and TRBJ2-5; TRBD2 matches at 15 bases. In germline, CDR1 is DFQATT, CDR2 SNEGSKA (reference sequence). This CDR3 has 16 residues. V lost 8 bases and J lost 4; bases outside the gene matches: 11. CDR3 in DNA: TGCAGTATAGCGAGAGGACTAGCGGGGGGGGTAGAGACCCAGTACTTC. Translated, it gives CSIARGLAGGVETQYF.

V and J are TRBV28 and TRBJ2-3; a possible D gene is TRBD2 (5 bases). Between the trimmed V and J ends, which lost 4 bases and 2 bases, there was a span of 13 bases. The CDR3 covers 15 residues. Germline CDR1 reads MDHEN; CDR2 reads SYDVKM. CDR3 nucleotide sequence: TGTGCCAGCAGTTACCGGGGTCGCATCACAGATACGCAGTATTTT. It codes for CASSYRGRITDTQYF. Full variable domain (rest looked up from reference TRBV28 and TRBJ2-3): DVKVTQSSRYLVKRTGEKVFLECVQDMDHENMFWYRQDPGLGLRLIYFSYDVKMKEKGDIPEGYSVSREKKERFSLILESASTNQTSMYLCASSYRGRITDTQYFGPGTRLTVL.

This clonotype was counted only a few times. This chain joins TRBV10-3 and TRBJ2-3; 13 nucleotides align to TRBD2. The germline CDR1 and CDR2 sequences are ENHRY and SYGVKD. V gave up 7 bases and J gave up 3 bases; unmatched junction bases: 4. This CDR3 is 15 amino acids long. The CDR3 DNA sequence: TGTGCCATCAAACTAGCGGGAGGGCCAACAGATACGCAGTATTTT. Translation: CAIKLAGGPTDTQYF.

This clonotype was seen a few times. This chain connects TRBV11-2 to TRBJ2-1; D uncertain. CDR3 length: 12 amino acids. Trimming cost V 3 bases and J 7 bases, with 7 bases left between them. Looked up from germline, CDR1 is SGHAT and CDR2 is FQNNGV. The CDR3 DNA reads TGTGCCAGCAGCTTTAGGCTGAATGAGCAGTTCTTC. Translation gives CASSFRLNEQFF.

V is TRBV15 and J is TRBJ2-5; the D is unclear. Germline V CDR1 and CDR2: LNHNV, YYDKDF (reference sequence). The CDR3 spans 16 residues. The germline V and J ends were trimmed by 1 base and 2 bases, with 14 bases remaining between them. Here the CDR3 reads CATSRATGLSQETQYF. The DNA of the CDR3 is TGTGCCACCAGCAGAGCCACGGGCCTATCTCAAGAGACCCAGTACTTC.

This clonotype has more than one count but fewer than ten. The chain has TRBV7-9 and TRBJ1-4; 11 bases align to TRBD1. The CDR3 has 15 amino acids. The J segment lost 7 bases and the V segment lost 5 bases, leaving 6 bases of the junction unmatched. Per the germline V gene, CDR1 is SEHNR and CDR2 is FQNEAQ (reference sequence). The DNA for the CDR3 is TGTGCCAGCAGCGTCACCGGGACAGGGGGTGAAAAACTGTTTTTT. It yields the protein CASSVTGTGGEKLFF.

The sample holds a few counts of this clonotype. The chain couples TRBV20-1 to TRBJ2-1; 8 bases are shared with TRBD2. The trim removed 1 base at V and 0 bases at J, leaving 17 bases unmatched. The length of the CDR3 is 20 residues. Germline CDR1 reads DFQATT; CDR2 reads SNEGSKA (reference sequence). CDR3 sequence: CSARATLAGQAEFSYNEQFF. In nucleotides, the CDR3 is TGCAGTGCTAGAGCCACATTAGCGGGACAAGCTGAATTCTCCTACAATGAGCAGTTCTTC.

In its sample, this clonotype was seen a few times. The chain links TRBV29-1 to TRBJ2-5, with unresolved D. The CDR3 is 13 residues long. V gave up 1 base and J gave up 5 bases, with 11 bases separating them. The germline V gene encodes CDR1 SQVTM and CDR2 ANQGSEA. The CDR3 nucleotides are TGCAGCGTTGAAGTCAGTCTGGACGAGACCCAGTACTTC. Residues: CSVEVSLDETQYF.

This clonotype appeared a few times. The V call is TRBV4-3, the J call TRBJ2-7, with 7 nucleotides matching TRBD2. Germline CDR1 LGHNA, CDR2 YSLEER. The V segment lost 3 bases and the J segment 3 bases; nucleotides outside the gene matches: 5. This CDR3 contains 14 residues. CDR3 protein: CASSHNLADYEQYF. CDR3 coding DNA: TGCGCCAGCAGCCACAATCTAGCGGACTACGAGCAGTACTTC.

The chain combines TRBV3-1 with TRBJ2-1, with TRBD1 matching over 8 bases. CDR1 is LGHDT and CDR2 is YNNKEL in the germline V gene (reference sequence). CDR3 length: 15 amino acids. With 0 bases clipped from V and 9 bases from J, the junction kept 7 bases outside the gene matches. In nucleotides, the CDR3 is TGTGCCAGCAGCCAAGACTCGACAGGGGCCGCTGAGCAGTTCTTC. Amino acid sequence: CASSQDSTGAAEQFF.

The chain couples TRBV6-2 or TRBV6-3 to TRBJ2-1; 12 bases match TRBD2. This CDR3 is 21 amino acids long. After removal of 7 bases from V and 3 bases from J, the junction contained 22 bases not matched to a gene. CDR1 is MNHEY, CDR2 SVGEGT, per germline. In DNA form, the CDR3 reads TGTGCCAGCACCCCAAGGTCTCCTAGACTAGCGGGAGAGTCGAACTACAATGAGCAGTTCTTC. Encoded protein: CASTPRSPRLAGESNYNEQFF.

This clonotype was recorded a few times. The chain uses TRBV15 and TRBJ2-1; TRBD2 aligns across 11 bases. CDR3 length: 16 amino acids. CDR1 is LNHNV and CDR2 is YYDKDF in the germline V gene (reference sequence). J was trimmed by 2 bases and V by 0 bases; bases with no gene match: 0. CDR3 loop: CATSRDSGRAYNEQFF. In DNA form, the CDR3 reads TGTGCCACCAGCAGAGATAGCGGGAGGGCCTACAATGAGCAGTTCTTC.

This clonotype was detected only a few times. V is TRBV15 and J is TRBJ1-5, with D uncertain. The CDR3 is 14 residues long. V dropped 8 bases and J dropped 2 bases, with 13 bases sitting between them. Germline V lookup: CDR1 LNHNV, CDR2 YYDKDF (reference sequence). The CDR3 sequence is CATSPGVGNQPQHF. CDR3 DNA: TGTGCCACCTCTCCCGGGGTTGGCAATCAGCCCCAGCATTTT.

The genes are TRBV12-3 or TRBV12-4 and TRBJ1-2; D uncertain. The V gene lost 7 bases and the J gene lost 2 bases, with 14 bases spanning the gap. The CDR3 has 14 amino acids. The CDR3 DNA reads TGTGCCAGCAAGATTAGTCCAGGAAACTATGGCTACACCTTC. Its protein is CASKISPGNYGYTF.

The V and J genes are TRBV10-3 and TRBJ1-2, with D possibly TRBD1 on 6 matching bases. V was trimmed by 3 bases and J by 8 bases, leaving 13 bases between them. This CDR3 has 13 residues. Germline V lookup: CDR1 ENHRY, CDR2 SYGVKD. This CDR3 reads CAISDLQGQGYTF. CDR3 DNA: TGTGCCATCAGTGACTTGCAGGGGCAAGGCTACACCTTC.

At least ten counts were recorded for this clonotype. This rearrangement joins TRBV6-5 to TRBJ2-5; 11 bases match TRBD2. In germline, CDR1 is MNHEY, CDR2 SVGAGI. Trimming at V came to 4 bases and at J to 6 bases, leaving 1 base not matched to a gene. CDR3 length equals 13 residues. Here the CDR3 reads CASSSSGRQTQYF. CDR3 in DNA: TGTGCCAGCAGTTCTAGCGGGAGGCAGACCCAGTACTTC.

This clonotype was picked up one time. The J gene is TRBJ2-3, the V gene TRBV20-1; 13 positions agree with TRBD2. Germline lookup yields CDR1 DFQATT and CDR2 SNEGSKA (reference sequence). Unmatched junction bases numbered 10, after V lost 5 bases and J lost 5 bases. The CDR3 is 16 residues long. CDR3 amino acids: CSAFRTSGGAVDTQYF. CDR3 coding DNA: TGCAGTGCTTTCCGAACTAGCGGGGGGGCCGTAGATACGCAGTATTTT.